These 9 T cell receptor beta chains were sequenced from one sample in a study of blood T cell repertoires in COVID-19. Data came from immunoSEQ multiplex PCR; TCRdb stores just in-frame clones and leaves some out. The sample consists of 150,000 to 200,000 clones, 85% to 90% of them appearing once. The sample consisted of peripheral blood. These receptors were collected from a woman between 70 and 85 years old with COVID-19, enrolled during active disease.

The chain is built from TRBV6-1 and TRBJ2-1; possible D gene TRBD2, 5 bases. Germline V lookup: CDR1 MNHNS, CDR2 SASEGT. This CDR3 has 13 amino acids. V gave up 3 bases and J gave up 4 bases, with 7 bases separating them. CDR3: CASSDGNYNEQFF. DNA of the CDR3: TGTGCCAGCAGTGACGGGAATTACAATGAGCAGTTCTTC.

The chain has TRBV3-1 (or the pseudogene TRBV3-2) and TRBJ1-2; weak D call: TRBD1 (6 bases). The CDR3 covers 12 residues. Germline loops: CDR1 LGHDT, CDR2 YNNKEL (reference sequence). Trimming shortened V by 4 bases and J by 5 bases, and 8 bases separated the two germline ends. CDR3 residues: CASSPGQYGYTF. The CDR3 nucleotides read TGTGCCAGCAGCCCTGGACAGTATGGCTACACCTTC.

The chain recombines TRBV5-1 with TRBJ2-7, with 7 positions matching TRBD1. The ends lost 0 bases at V and 4 bases at J; junction bases unmatched: 16. CDR1 SGHRS and CDR2 YFSETQ come from the germline V gene. The CDR3 loop spans 18 amino acids. The CDR3 coding sequence is TGCGCCAGCAGCTTGGGGCCCGACAGGGTTCGTCAAGGGTACGAGCAGTACTTC. Translated: CASSLGPDRVRQGYEQYF. Variable domain in full (rest from reference TRBV5-1 and TRBJ2-7): KAGVTQTPRYLIKTRGQQVTLSCSPISGHRSVSWYQQTPGQGLQFLFEYFSETQRNKGNFPGRFSGRQFSNSRSEMNVSTLELGDSALYLCASSLGPDRVRQGYEQYFGPGTRLTVT.

This clone was seen just once. The chain's CDR3 is CAWSGQGAGNQPQHF. The CDR3 nucleotides are TGTGCCTGGAGTGGGCAGGGGGCTGGCAATCAGCCCCAGCATTTT. V is TRBV30 and J is TRBJ1-5; 8 nucleotides match TRBD1. The CDR3 totals 15 residues. The germline gives CDR1 GTSNPN, CDR2 SVGIG (reference sequence). V dropped 1 base and J dropped 2; count of bases not matched to a gene: 4.

The CDR3 nucleotides read TGTGCCAGCAGCCAAACCGGGGGGGTCGGGGAGACCCAGTACTTC. Encoded protein: CASSQTGGVGETQYF. The J gene is TRBJ2-5, the V gene TRBV3-1 (or the pseudogene TRBV3-2), with 8 bases identical to TRBD2. The trim removed 2 bases at V and 5 bases at J, leaving 7 bases unmatched. From germline, CDR1 is LGHDT and CDR2 YNNKEL (reference sequence). The CDR3 loop spans 15 amino acids.

This sequence joins TRBV7-9 and TRBJ2-7, with D possibly being TRBD2 (5 bases). The CDR3 runs to 15 residues. From germline, CDR1 is SEHNR and CDR2 FQNEAQ (reference sequence). Trimming removed 6 bases from V and 2 bases from J, with 17 bases in between. The CDR3 bases are TGTGCCAGCAGTCTCGAGGGCGGGTACACCTACGAGCAGTACTTC. It encodes CASSLEGGYTYEQYF.

The chain combines TRBV13 with TRBJ1-1; tentative D call: TRBD1 (5 bases). Germline CDR1 and CDR2: PRHDT and FYEKMQ (reference sequence). V dropped 8 bases and J dropped 1 base, with 14 bases sitting between them. CDR3 size: 14 residues. CDR3 protein: CASQGGRRNTEAFF. The CDR3 DNA follows: TGTGCCAGCCAGGGAGGTAGGAGGAACACTGAAGCTTTCTTT. Filled out from reference TRBV13 and TRBJ1-1, the complete variable domain reads AAGVIQSPRHLIKEKRETATLKCYPIPRHDTVYWYQQGPGQDPQFLISFYEKMQSDKGSIPDRFSAQQFSDYHSELNMSSLELGDSALYFCASQGGRRNTEAFFGQGTRLTVV.

The rearrangement uses TRBV28 and TRBJ1-2; the D is unclear. This CDR3 region has 14 residues. Germline assignment: CDR1 MDHEN and CDR2 SYDVKM. Deletions cut 3 bases from V and 5 bases from J, with 13 bases between. The CDR3 bases are TGTGCCAGCAGTTTGTCCGGGGTCAGGTATGGCTACACCTTC. This encodes CASSLSGVRYGYTF.

V is TRBV7-9 and J is TRBJ1-1, with TRBD1 as a possible D gene (5 bases). Trimming removed 7 bases from V and 0 bases from J, with 12 bases in between. The CDR3 spans 14 residues. CDR1 is SEHNR, CDR2 FQNEAQ, per germline (reference sequence). In nucleotides, the CDR3 is TGTGCCAGCACTTTGACAGATCTGAACACTGAAGCTTTCTTT. It translates to CASTLTDLNTEAFF.